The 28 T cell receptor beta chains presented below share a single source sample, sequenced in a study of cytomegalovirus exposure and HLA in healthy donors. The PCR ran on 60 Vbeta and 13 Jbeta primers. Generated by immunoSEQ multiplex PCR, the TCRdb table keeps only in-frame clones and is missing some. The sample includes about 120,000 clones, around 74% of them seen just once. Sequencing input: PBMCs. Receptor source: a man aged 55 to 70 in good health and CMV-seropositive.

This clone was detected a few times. The CDR3 DNA reads as TGTGCCAGCAGCTTAGTGCCGGACCAAGAGACCCAGTACTTC. It codes for CASSLVPDQETQYF. The chain links TRBV7-3 to TRBJ2-5; no firm D call. Deletions cut 2 bases from V and 0 bases from J, with 7 bases between. The CDR3 sequence is 14 residues long. CDR1 and CDR2 from the germline V gene are SGHTA and FQGTGA. Full variable domain (remainder filled in from reference TRBV7-3 and TRBJ2-5): GAGVSQTPSNKVTEKGKYVELRCDPISGHTALYWYRQSLGQGPEFLIYFQGTGAADDSGLPNDRFFAVRPEGSVSTLKIQRTERGDSAVYLCASSLVPDQETQYFGPGTRLLVL.

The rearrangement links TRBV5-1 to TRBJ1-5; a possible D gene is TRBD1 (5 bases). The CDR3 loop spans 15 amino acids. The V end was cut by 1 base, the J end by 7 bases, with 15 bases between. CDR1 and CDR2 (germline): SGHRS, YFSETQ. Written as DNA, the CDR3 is TGCGCCAGCAGCTTGAAATCGGGGGTAGACCAGCCCCAGCATTTT. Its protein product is CASSLKSGVDQPQHF.

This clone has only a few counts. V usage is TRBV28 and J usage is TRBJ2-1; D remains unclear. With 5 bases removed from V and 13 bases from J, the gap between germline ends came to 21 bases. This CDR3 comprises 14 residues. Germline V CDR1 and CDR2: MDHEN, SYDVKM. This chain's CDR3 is CASSPLGLVGYQFF. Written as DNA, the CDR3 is TGTGCCAGCAGTCCCCTCGGCCTAGTCGGTTATCAGTTCTTC. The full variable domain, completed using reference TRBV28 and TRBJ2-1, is DVKVTQSSRYLVKRTGEKVFLECVQDMDHENMFWYRQDPGLGLRLIYFSYDVKMKEKGDIPEGYSVSREKKERFSLILESASTNQTSMYLCASSPLGLVGYQFFGPGTRLTVL.

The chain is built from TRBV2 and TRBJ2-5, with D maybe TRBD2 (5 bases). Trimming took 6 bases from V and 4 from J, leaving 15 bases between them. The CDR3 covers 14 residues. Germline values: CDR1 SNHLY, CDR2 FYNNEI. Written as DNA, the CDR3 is TGTGCCAGCAGCTTGCGTAATGGAGGAGAGACCCAGTACTTC. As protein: CASSLRNGGETQYF.

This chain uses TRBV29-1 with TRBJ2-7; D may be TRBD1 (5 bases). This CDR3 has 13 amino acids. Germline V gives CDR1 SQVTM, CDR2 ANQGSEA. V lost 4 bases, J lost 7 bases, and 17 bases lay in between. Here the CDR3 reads CSVVTGAWGEQYF. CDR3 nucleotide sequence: TGCAGCGTTGTTACAGGTGCGTGGGGAGAGCAGTACTTC.

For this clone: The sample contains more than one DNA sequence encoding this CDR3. The DNA of the CDR3 is TGCAGCGTTGAAGGAGGACTAGCGGGCTCCTACGAGCAGTACTTC. Residues: CSVEGGLAGSYEQYF. This chain uses TRBV29-1 with TRBJ2-7; 11 nucleotides line up with TRBD2. With V trimmed by 1 base and J by 0 bases, 2 bases remained unmatched. Germline values: CDR1 SQVTM, CDR2 ANQGSEA. The CDR3 runs 15 residues.

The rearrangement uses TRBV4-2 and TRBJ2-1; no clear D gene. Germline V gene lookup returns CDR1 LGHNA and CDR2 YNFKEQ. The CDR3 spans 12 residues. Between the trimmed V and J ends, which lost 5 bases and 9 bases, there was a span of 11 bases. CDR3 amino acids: CASSKSIGEQFF. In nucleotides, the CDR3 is TGTGCCAGCAGCAAATCAATCGGTGAGCAGTTCTTC.

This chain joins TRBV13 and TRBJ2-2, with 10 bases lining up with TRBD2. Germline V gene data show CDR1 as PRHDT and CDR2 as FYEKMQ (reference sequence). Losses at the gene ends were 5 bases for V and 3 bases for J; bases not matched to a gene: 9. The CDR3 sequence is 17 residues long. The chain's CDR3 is CASSPTTSGWDTGELFF. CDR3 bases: TGTGCCAGCAGCCCAACGACTAGCGGGTGGGACACCGGGGAGCTGTTTTTT.

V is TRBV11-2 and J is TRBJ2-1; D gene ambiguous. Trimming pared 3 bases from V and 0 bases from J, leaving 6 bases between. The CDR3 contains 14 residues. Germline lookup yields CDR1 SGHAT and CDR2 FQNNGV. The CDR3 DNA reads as TGTGCCAGCAGCTTTGCGCTCTCCTACAATGAGCAGTTCTTC. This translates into CASSFALSYNEQFF.

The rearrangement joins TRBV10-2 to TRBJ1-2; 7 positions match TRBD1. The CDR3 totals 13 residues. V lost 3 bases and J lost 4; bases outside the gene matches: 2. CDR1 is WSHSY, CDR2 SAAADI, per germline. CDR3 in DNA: TGCGCCAGCAGTGACGCAGGGGGCTATGGCTACACCTTC. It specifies CASSDAGGYGYTF.

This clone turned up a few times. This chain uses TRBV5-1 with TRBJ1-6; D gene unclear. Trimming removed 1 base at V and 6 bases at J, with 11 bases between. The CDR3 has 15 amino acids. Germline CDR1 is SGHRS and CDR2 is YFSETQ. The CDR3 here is CASSLSRRINSPLHF. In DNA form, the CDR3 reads TGCGCCAGCAGCTTGTCCCGGAGGATTAATTCACCCCTCCACTTT.

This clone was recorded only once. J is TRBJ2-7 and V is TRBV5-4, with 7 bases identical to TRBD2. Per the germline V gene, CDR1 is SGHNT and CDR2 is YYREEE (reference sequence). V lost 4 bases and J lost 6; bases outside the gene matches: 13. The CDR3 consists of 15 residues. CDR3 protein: CASSRGPGGPIEQYF. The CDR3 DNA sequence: TGTGCCAGCAGCCGCGGACCGGGGGGTCCCATCGAGCAGTACTTC. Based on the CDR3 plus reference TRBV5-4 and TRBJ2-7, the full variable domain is ETGVTQSPTHLIKTRGQQVTLRCSSQSGHNTVSWYQQALGQGPQFIFQYYREEENGRGNFPPRFSGLQFPNYSSELNVNALELDDSALYLCASSRGPGGPIEQYFGPGTRLTVT.

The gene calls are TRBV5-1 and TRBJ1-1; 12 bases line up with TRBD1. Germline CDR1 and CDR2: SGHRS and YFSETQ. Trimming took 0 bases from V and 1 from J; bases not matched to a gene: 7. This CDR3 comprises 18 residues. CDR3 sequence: CASSLGPGTGGRNTEAFF. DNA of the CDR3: TGCGCCAGCAGCTTGGGCCCCGGGACAGGGGGCCGGAACACTGAAGCTTTCTTT.

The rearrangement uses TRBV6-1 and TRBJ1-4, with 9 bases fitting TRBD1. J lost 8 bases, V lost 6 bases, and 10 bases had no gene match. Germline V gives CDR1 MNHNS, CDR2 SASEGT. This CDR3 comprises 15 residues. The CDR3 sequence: CASSDRGNLREKLFF. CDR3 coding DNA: TGTGCCAGCAGCGACAGGGGGAACCTCCGCGAAAAACTGTTTTTT.

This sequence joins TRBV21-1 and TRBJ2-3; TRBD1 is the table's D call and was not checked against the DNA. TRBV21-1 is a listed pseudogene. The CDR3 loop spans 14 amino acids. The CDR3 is CASSKGQGADTQYF. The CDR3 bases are TGTGCCAGCAGCAAAGGACAGGGGGCAGATACGCAGTATTTT.

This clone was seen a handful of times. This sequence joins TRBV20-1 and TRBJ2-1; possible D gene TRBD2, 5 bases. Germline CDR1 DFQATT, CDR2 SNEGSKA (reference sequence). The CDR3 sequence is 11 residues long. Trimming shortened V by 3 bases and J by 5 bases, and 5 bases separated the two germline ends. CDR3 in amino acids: CSASGNNEQFF. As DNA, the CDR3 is TGCAGTGCTAGCGGGAACAATGAGCAGTTCTTC.

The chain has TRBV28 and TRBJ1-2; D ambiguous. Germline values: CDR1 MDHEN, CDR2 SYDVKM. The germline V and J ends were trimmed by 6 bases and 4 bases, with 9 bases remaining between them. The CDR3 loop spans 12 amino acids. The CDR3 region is CASSLTTYGYTF. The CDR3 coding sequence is TGTGCCAGCAGCCTCACAACCTATGGCTACACCTTC.

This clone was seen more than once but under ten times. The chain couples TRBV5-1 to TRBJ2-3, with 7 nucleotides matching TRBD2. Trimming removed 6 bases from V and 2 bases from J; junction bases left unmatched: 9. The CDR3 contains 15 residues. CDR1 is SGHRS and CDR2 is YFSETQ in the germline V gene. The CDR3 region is CASTRSGDPTDTQYF. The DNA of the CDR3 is TGCGCCAGCACCAGGAGCGGGGACCCCACAGATACGCAGTATTTT.

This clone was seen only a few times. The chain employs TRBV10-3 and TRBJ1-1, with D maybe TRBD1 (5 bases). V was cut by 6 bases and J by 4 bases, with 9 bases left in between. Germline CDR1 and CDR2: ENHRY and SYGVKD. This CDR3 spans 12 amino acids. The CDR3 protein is CAISRVGTEAFF. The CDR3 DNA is TGTGCCATCAGCAGGGTGGGCACTGAAGCTTTCTTT.

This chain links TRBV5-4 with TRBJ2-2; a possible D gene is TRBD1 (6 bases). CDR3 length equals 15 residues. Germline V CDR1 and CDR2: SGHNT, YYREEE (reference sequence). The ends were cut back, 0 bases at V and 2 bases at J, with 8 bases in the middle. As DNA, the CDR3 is TGTGCCAGCAGCTTGGAAGGGGGTAACACCGGGGAGCTGTTTTTT. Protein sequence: CASSLEGGNTGELFF.

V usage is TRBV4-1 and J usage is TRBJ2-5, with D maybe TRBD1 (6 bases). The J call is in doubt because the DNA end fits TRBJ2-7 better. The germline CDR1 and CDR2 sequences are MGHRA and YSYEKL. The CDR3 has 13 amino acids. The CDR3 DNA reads TGCGCCAGCAGCCAATACAGGGACTACGAGCAGTACTTC. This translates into CASSQYRDYEQYF.

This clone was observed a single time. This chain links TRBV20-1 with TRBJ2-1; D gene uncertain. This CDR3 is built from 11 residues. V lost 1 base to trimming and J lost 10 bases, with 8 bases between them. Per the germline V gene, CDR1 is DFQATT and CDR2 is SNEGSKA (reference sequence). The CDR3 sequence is CSARVRREQFF. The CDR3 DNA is TGCAGTGCTAGAGTTCGCCGGGAGCAGTTCTTC.

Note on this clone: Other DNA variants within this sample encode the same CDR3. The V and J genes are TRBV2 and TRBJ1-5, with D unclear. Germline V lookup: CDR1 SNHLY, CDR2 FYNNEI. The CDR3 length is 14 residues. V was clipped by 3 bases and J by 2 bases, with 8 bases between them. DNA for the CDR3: TGTGCCAGCAGTGATTACGGGGGCAATCAGCCCCAGCATTTT. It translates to CASSDYGGNQPQHF. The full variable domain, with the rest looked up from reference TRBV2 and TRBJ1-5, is EPEVTQTPSHQVTQMGQEVILRCVPISNHLYFYWYRQILGQKVEFLVSFYNNEISEKSEIFDDQFSVERPDGSNFTLKIRSTKLEDSAMYFCASSDYGGNQPQHFGDGTRLSIL.

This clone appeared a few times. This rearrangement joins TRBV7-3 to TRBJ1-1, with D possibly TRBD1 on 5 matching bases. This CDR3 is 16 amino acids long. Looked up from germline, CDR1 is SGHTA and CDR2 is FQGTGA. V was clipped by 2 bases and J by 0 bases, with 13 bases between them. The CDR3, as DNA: TGTGCCAGCAGCTTAGCAGGGCCCACCCTGAACACTGAAGCTTTCTTT. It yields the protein CASSLAGPTLNTEAFF.

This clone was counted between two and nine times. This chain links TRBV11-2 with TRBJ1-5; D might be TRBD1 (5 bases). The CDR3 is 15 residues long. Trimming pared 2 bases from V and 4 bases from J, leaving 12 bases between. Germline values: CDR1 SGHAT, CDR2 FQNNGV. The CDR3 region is CASSLSRVGNQPQHF. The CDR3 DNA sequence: TGTGCCAGCAGCTTAAGCAGGGTAGGGAATCAGCCCCAGCATTTT.

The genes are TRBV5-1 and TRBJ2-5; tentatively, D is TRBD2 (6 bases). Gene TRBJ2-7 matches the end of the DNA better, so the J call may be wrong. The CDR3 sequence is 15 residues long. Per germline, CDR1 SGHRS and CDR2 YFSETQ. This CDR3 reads CASSLVGTEGYEQYF. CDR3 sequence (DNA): TGCGCCAGCAGCTTGGTCGGGACGGAGGGCTACGAGCAGTACTTC.

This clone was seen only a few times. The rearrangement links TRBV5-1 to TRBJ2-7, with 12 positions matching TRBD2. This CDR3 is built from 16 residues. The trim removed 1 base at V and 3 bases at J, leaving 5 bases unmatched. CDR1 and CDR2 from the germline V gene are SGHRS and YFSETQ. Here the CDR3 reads CASSLRRTSGVYEQYF. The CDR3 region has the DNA TGCGCCAGCAGCTTGCGGCGGACTAGCGGGGTCTACGAGCAGTACTTC.

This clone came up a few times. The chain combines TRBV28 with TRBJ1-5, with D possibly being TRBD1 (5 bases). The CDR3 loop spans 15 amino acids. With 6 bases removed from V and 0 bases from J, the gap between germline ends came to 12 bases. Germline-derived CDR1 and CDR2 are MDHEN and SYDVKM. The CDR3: CASRAAGDSNQPQHF. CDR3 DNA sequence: TGTGCCAGCAGGGCGGCGGGGGATAGCAATCAGCCCCAGCATTTT.